A selection of T cell receptor beta chains follows, all from one sample in a study of vaccination effects on CD4 cells after COVID-19. TCRdb's table, derived via immunoSEQ multiplex PCR, lists solely in-frame clones and lacks some. This sample carries under 40,000 clones, 65% to 70% of them seen once, and the ten largest clones take 4.2%. For these receptors, no antigen is known. The sequenced sample was CD4+ T cells from PBMCs cultured without peptide, obtained before COVID-19 vaccination. These receptors originate from a human donor who received a COVID-19 vaccine. Both conserved end residues are part of each CDR3. A D gene is named only where the DNA matches it firmly. Rows may omit the clone size; those that give it use once, few, many or a size class.

v_call: TRBV9
j_call: TRBJ1-4
clone_size: .
d_call: .
cdr3_aa: CASSPRTDTNEKLFF
cdr3_nt: TGTGCCAGCAGCCCCCGGACAGATACTAATGAAAAACTGTTTTTT

v_call: TRBV5-8
j_call: TRBJ2-1
clone_size: few
d_call: .
cdr3_aa: CASSLRLINIEQFF
cdr3_nt: TGTGCCAGCAGCTTAAGGCTAATTAACATTGAGCAGTTCTTC

v_call: TRBV12-3/TRBV12-4
j_call: TRBJ1-5
clone_size: .
d_call: .
cdr3_aa: CASSFGFNQPQHF
cdr3_nt: TGTGCCAGCAGTTTCGGGTTTAATCAGCCCCAGCATTTT

v_call: TRBV27
j_call: TRBJ2-3
clone_size: .
d_call: TRBD1
cdr3_aa: CASSSGGRNTQYF
cdr3_nt: TGTGCCAGCAGTTCAGGGGGCAGGAATACGCAGTATTTT

v_call: TRBV9
j_call: TRBJ1-5
clone_size: few
d_call: .
cdr3_aa: CASSVEDGFNQPQHF
cdr3_nt: TGTGCCAGCAGCGTAGAGGACGGATTCAATCAGCCCCAGCATTTT

v_call: TRBV5-1
j_call: TRBJ2-1
clone_size: .
d_call: .
cdr3_aa: CASSPPSGFYNEQFF
cdr3_nt: TGCGCCAGCAGCCCCCCCAGCGGGTTCTACAATGAGCAGTTCTTC

v_call: TRBV3-1/TRBV3-2
j_call: TRBJ2-1
clone_size: .
d_call: TRBD2
cdr3_aa: CASSPQGLVINEQFF
cdr3_nt: TGTGCCAGCAGCCCCCAGGGACTAGTCATCAATGAGCAGTTCTTC

v_call: TRBV25-1
j_call: TRBJ1-1
clone_size: .
d_call: TRBD1
cdr3_aa: CASSVTGSGTEAFF
cdr3_nt: TGTGCCAGCAGTGTGACAGGGTCCGGTACTGAAGCTTTCTTT

v_call: TRBV7-6
j_call: TRBJ2-5
clone_size: .
d_call: .
cdr3_aa: CASSLGWVGGAEETQYF
cdr3_nt: TGTGCCAGCAGCTTAGGTTGGGTTGGGGGGGCCGAAGAGACCCAGTACTTC

v_call: TRBV11-2
j_call: TRBJ2-5
clone_size: once
d_call: TRBD2
cdr3_aa: CASSPNSGGASETQYF
cdr3_nt: TGTGCCAGCAGCCCGAATAGCGGGGGGGCATCAGAGACCCAGTACTTC

v_call: TRBV5-4
j_call: TRBJ2-3
clone_size: .
d_call: .
cdr3_aa: CASSSHSLSTDTQYF
cdr3_nt: TGTGCCAGCAGCTCCCACAGTTTAAGCACAGATACGCAGTATTTT

v_call: TRBV30
j_call: TRBJ1-5
clone_size: few
d_call: TRBD1
cdr3_aa: CAWSSGTGSAQPQHF
cdr3_nt: TGTGCCTGGAGTTCAGGGACAGGCTCGGCACAGCCCCAGCATTTT

v_call: TRBV5-6
j_call: TRBJ2-3
clone_size: .
d_call: .
cdr3_aa: CASSLVAASTDTQYF
cdr3_nt: TGTGCCAGCAGCTTGGTTGCGGCGAGCACAGATACGCAGTATTTT

v_call: TRBV6-5
j_call: TRBJ2-7
clone_size: .
d_call: .
cdr3_aa: CASRQEQGSYEQYF
cdr3_nt: TGTGCCAGCAGGCAAGAACAAGGATCCTACGAGCAGTACTTC

v_call: TRBV9
j_call: TRBJ2-1
clone_size: few
d_call: .
cdr3_aa: CASSVGSTSYNEQFF
cdr3_nt: TGTGCCAGCAGCGTAGGCTCCACCTCCTACAATGAGCAGTTCTTC

v_call: TRBV27
j_call: TRBJ1-6
clone_size: .
d_call: .
cdr3_aa: CASSLLGENSPLHF
cdr3_nt: TGTGCCAGCAGTTTATTGGGGGAGAATTCACCCCTCCACTTT

v_call: TRBV3-1/TRBV3-2
j_call: TRBJ1-1
clone_size: .
d_call: .
cdr3_aa: CASSQDGESEAFF
cdr3_nt: TGTGCCAGCAGCCAAGACGGGGAATCTGAAGCTTTCTTT

v_call: TRBV5-1
j_call: TRBJ1-2
clone_size: .
d_call: TRBD1
cdr3_aa: CASSLASGGYDGYTF
cdr3_nt: TGCGCCAGCAGCTTGGCCTCAGGGGGCTATGATGGCTACACCTTC

v_call: TRBV15
j_call: TRBJ2-7
clone_size: .
d_call: TRBD2
cdr3_aa: CATSSQGGLAGAEQYF
cdr3_nt: TGTGCCACCAGCTCCCAGGGCGGACTAGCGGGAGCCGAGCAGTACTTC

v_call: TRBV6-6
j_call: TRBJ2-1
clone_size: .
d_call: TRBD1
cdr3_aa: CASSNRQGSYNEQFF
cdr3_nt: TGTGCCAGCAGTAATAGACAGGGATCCTACAATGAGCAGTTCTTC

v_call: TRBV5-6
j_call: TRBJ2-7
clone_size: .
d_call: .
cdr3_aa: CASSPPSGSVYEQYF
cdr3_nt: TGTGCCAGCAGCCCCCCGAGTGGCTCCGTCTACGAGCAGTACTTC

v_call: TRBV6-5
j_call: TRBJ1-1
clone_size: .
d_call: .
cdr3_aa: CASSYSPGWTEAFF
cdr3_nt: TGTGCCAGCAGTTACTCCCCTGGGTGGACTGAAGCTTTCTTT

v_call: TRBV6-2/TRBV6-3
j_call: TRBJ2-1
clone_size: .
d_call: .
cdr3_aa: CASSHQPGHNEQFF
cdr3_nt: TGTGCCAGCAGTCACCAGCCGGGGCACAATGAGCAGTTCTTC